This note documents a single T cell receptor beta chain sequence. Its antigen is not known. The data were obtained in a study of Tregs in tolerant kidney transplant recipients. Study-wide background: Mixed chimerism was transient after nonmyeloablative marrow transplants from related graft donors. Study-level findings and limits: Biological reproducibility was not directly addressed, but technical replication error appeared minimal.

TCRdb's copy holds only in-frame clones and misses some; the assay was immunoSEQ multiplex PCR. The sample contains about 77,000 clones, under 98% of which appear only once. From germline, CDR1 is SGDLS and CDR2 YYNGEE. The V end lost 0 bases, the J end lost 1 base, and 16 bases lay between the germline ends. This CDR3 spans 17 amino acids. This specimen consisted of CD4+ T cells from blood, obtained before the transplant. The TCR comes from a human donor who received a combined kidney and bone marrow transplant. The rearrangement joins TRBV9 to TRBJ1-1, with D possibly matching TRBD1 (5 bases). The CDR3 reads CASSVGGGGATNTEAFF. CDR3 DNA: TGTGCCAGCAGCGTAGGGGGTGGCGGGGCAACGAACACTGAAGCTTTCTTT.